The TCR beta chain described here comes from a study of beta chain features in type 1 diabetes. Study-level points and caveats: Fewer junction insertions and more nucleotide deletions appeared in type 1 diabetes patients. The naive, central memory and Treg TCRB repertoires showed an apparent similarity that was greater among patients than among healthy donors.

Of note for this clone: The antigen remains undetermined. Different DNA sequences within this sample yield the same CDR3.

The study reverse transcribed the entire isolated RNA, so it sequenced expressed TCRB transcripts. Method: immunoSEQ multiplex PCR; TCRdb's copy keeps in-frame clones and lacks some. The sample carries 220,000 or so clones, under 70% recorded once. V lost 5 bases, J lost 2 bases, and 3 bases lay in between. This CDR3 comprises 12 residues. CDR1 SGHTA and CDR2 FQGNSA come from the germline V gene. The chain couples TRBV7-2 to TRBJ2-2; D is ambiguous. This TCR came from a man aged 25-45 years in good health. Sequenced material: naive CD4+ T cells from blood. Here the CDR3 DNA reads TGTGCCAGCAGCCTCAACACCGGGGAGCTGTTTTTT. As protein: CASSLNTGELFF.